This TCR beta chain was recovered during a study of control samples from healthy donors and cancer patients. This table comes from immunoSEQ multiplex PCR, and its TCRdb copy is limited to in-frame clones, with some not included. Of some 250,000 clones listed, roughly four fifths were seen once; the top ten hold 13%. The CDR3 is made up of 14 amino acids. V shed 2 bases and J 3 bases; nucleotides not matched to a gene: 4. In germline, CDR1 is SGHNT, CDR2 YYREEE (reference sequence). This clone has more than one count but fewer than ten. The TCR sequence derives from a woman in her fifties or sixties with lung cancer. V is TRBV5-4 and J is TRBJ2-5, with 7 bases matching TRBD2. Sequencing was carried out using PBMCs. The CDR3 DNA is TGTGCCAGCAGCTTAATGCTAGCGGAAGAGACCCAGTACTTC. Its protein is CASSLMLAEETQYF.